The clone carrying this T cell receptor (beta chain) is classed as medium-sized. Deletions cut 7 bases from V and 8 bases from J, with 17 bases between. The CDR3 has 13 amino acids. TRBV12-4/TRBJ1-2 clonotypes were amplified with adaptor-ligated barcode primers. TCRdb used MiXCR to reprocess the multiplex PCR reads, holding one entry per CDR3 protein. The sample contains some 2,400 distinct CDR3 sequences, roughly 2.2% of which appear only once. Treg sorting used a CD4+CD25+CD127-/low gate. The V gene is TRBV12-3 or TRBV12-4, the J gene TRBJ1-2, with D hard to call. Sequenced input: tumor-infiltrating Tregs sorted from the breast tumor. This receptor was identified in a female donor with breast cancer. CDR3 in amino acids: CASTLVSGEGYTF. The CDR3 nucleotides read TGTGCCAGCACCTTGGTGTCAGGCGAGGGCTACACCTTC.